This T cell receptor beta chain was documented in a study of T cell responses to AZD1222 COVID-19 vaccine. CDR3 length: 14 amino acids. Trimming removed 1 base at V and 3 bases at J, with 9 bases between. Germline V gene sequence: CDR1 PRHDT, CDR2 FYEKMQ (reference sequence). Pooled samples include second doses given at about 4 or 12 weeks. Assay: immunoSEQ multiplex PCR; the TCRdb copy retains only in-frame clones and omits some. Found here are roughly 87,000 clones, roughly 90% of them singletons; the top ten hold around 5.5%. Details on this clone: Its antigen is as yet unknown.

Points from the study as a whole: Donors in the cohort were predominantly white British and more often female, and clonal diversity was possibly underestimated.

Source: peripheral blood, taken 28 days after the second AZD1222 dose. This chain links TRBV13 with TRBJ1-1, with D possibly being TRBD1 (5 bases). The receptor comes from an adult who received the AZD1222 COVID-19 vaccine. The CDR3 DNA follows: TGTGCCAGCAGCTTAGTGGACATCTACACTGAAGCTTTCTTT. Protein sequence: CASSLVDIYTEAFF.